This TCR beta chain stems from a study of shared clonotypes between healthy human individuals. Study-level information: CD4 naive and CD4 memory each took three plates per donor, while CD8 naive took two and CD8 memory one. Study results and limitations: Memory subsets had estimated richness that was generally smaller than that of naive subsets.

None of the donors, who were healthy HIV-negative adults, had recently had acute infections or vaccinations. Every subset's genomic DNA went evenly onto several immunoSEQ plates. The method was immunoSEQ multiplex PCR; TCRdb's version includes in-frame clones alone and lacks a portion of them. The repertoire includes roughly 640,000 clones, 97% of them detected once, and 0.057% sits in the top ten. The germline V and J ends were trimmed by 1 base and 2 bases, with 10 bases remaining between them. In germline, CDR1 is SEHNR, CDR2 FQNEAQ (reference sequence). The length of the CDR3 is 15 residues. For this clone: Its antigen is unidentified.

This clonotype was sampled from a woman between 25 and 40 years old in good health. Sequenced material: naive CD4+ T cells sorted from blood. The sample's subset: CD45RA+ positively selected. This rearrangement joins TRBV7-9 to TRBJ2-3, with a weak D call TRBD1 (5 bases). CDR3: CASSLEGQNTDTQYF. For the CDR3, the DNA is TGTGCCAGCAGCTTAGAGGGGCAGAACACAGATACGCAGTATTTT.